This T cell receptor (beta chain) was profiled in a study of long-term antiretroviral therapy in people with HIV. Study-level information: The 2015 immediate-ART recommendation was preceded by the earliest samples by about a decade.

Points on this clone: Its antigen is not identified.

Every participant gave one or more pre-ART and two or more post-ART PBMC samples. Overall study results and limits: It was observed that HIV repertoires exhibited narrower CDR3 length ranges than controls. Subsequent to ART, diversity was augmented yet persisted below that of transplant donor controls.

They ran version v3.0 of the immunoSEQ assay at survey level. The data were produced by immunoSEQ multiplex PCR, yet TCRdb's version contains in-frame clones alone and is incomplete. Found here are about 30,000 clones, more than 80% of them singletons; the top ten hold roughly 8%. The germline gives CDR1 SGHRS, CDR2 YFSETQ. CDR3 length: 15 amino acids. V dropped 4 bases and J dropped 6; count of bases not matched to a gene: 12. The material was unsorted PBMCs, obtained 3.2 years before starting antiretroviral therapy. The chain carries TRBV5-1 and TRBJ2-7; 8 nucleotides line up with TRBD1. The sequence was collected from a man in his fifties or sixties with HIV. DNA for the CDR3: TGCGCCAGCAGCCGACAGGGGAGGAAATCTCTCGAGCAGTACTTC. Residues: CASSRQGRKSLEQYF.